This T cell receptor (beta chain) was identified during a study of shared clonotypes between healthy human individuals. Donors, without exception, were Caucasian adults residing in Nashville, Tennessee. Overall study results and limits: About 5% of naive CD4 clonotypes were shared across several donors. Though the depth was large, rarefaction showed that sorted-subset sequencing was incomplete.

The germline V gene has CDR1 SGHAT and CDR2 FQNNGV. With 7 bases removed from V and 5 bases from J, the gap between germline ends came to 20 bases. This CDR3 contains 16 residues. As for this clone: Its target is not known.

Repertoires were generated with immunoSEQ multiplex PCR, while TCRdb's copy carries only in-frame clones and drops some. The table includes some 2.4 million clones, 80% to 95% detected once. The clonotype was recovered from a young man in good health. Some clones in this sample may be carry-over from other donors' samples. The sample consisted of naive CD4+ T cells from PBMCs. The subset here: CD45RA+ positively selected. The V gene is TRBV11-2, the J gene TRBJ2-2; no definite D call. The CDR3 DNA is TGTGCCAGCACCCTGGGGTCCCGGACCCGGACCGGGGAGCTGTTTTTT. It is translated as CASTLGSRTRTGELFF.